This T cell receptor (beta chain) was profiled in a study of blood T cell repertoires in COVID-19. This clone was detected a few times. Only in-frame clones appear in the TCRdb table, and some are missing; sequencing was by immunoSEQ multiplex PCR. The sample shows about 160,000 clones, roughly four fifths of them seen only once. This TCR derives from a man in his 70s who had recovered from COVID-19. The sequencing sample was made of peripheral blood.

Here the CDR3 reads CASSKVGVEQGRRDRTDTQYF. In DNA form, the CDR3 reads TGTGCCAGCAGCAAGGTAGGGGTTGAGCAGGGGCGAAGGGATCGTACAGATACGCAGTATTTT. This chain uses TRBV21-1 with TRBJ2-3; TRBD1 is the table's D call, not checked against the DNA. TRBV21-1 is a pseudogene. The CDR3 is 21 amino acids.